The clone carrying this T cell receptor beta chain occurred a few times. Its antigen is still unknown. Library construction involved attaching unique molecular identifiers to individual cDNA molecules, which allowed quantitative, reproducible TCR counting. Using its own MiXCR run on the RACE reads, TCRdb lists one record per CDR3 protein. In the table there are over 50,000 distinct CDR3 sequences, around 10% of which are singletons. The data were obtained in a study of human T cells and chemical hapten exposure. For the study at large: Patients' scalps got diphenylcyclopropenone weekly throughout the approximately 22-week study.

V lost 5 bases and J lost 3; bases outside the gene matches: 9. Germline CDR1 and CDR2: DFQATT and SNEGSKA (reference sequence). This CDR3 spans 16 amino acids. Findings of the study overall: The donors suffered from alopecia, so their immune response may not match that of healthy people. TCRs exceeding a frequency of 1 in 1000 stayed unchanged under DPC sensitization.

Time point defined: patch test 1, 2 weeks after DPC sensitization. The treatment denotes: therapeutic diphenylcyclopropenone sensitization with weekly scalp DPC. From whole blood left unfractionated, total RNA was extracted. The chain employs TRBV20-1 and TRBJ2-7; TRBD2 matches 14 bases. Sequenced material: whole blood, taken in connection with sensitization to the hapten diphenylcyclopropenone (DPC). The clonotype originates from a woman aged 40-49 years with alopecia areata. Some clones in this sample may be carry-over from other donors' samples. The CDR3 coding sequence is TGCAGTGCTCCCGGGACTAGCGGGAGCTCGCGCTACGAGCAGTACTTC. This sequence encodes CSAPGTSGSSRYEQYF.